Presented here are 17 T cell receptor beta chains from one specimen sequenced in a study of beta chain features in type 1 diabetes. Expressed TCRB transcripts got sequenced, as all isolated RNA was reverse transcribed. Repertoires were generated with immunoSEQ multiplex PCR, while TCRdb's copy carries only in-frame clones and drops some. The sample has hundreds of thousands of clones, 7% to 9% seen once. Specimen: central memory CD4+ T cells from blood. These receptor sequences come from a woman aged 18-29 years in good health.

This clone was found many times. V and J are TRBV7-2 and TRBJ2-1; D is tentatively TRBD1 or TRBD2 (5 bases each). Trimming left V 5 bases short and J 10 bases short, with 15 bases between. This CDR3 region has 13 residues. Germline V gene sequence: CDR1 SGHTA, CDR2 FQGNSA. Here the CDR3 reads CASSRRGVVEQFF. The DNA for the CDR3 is TGTGCCAGCAGCCGAAGAGGGGTCGTCGAGCAGTTCTTC.

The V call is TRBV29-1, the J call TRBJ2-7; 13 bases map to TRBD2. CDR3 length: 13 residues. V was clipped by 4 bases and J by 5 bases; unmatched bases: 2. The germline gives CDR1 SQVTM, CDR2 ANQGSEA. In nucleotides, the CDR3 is TGCAGCGTTGGGACTAGCGGGAGAGACGAGCAGTACTTC. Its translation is CSVGTSGRDEQYF.

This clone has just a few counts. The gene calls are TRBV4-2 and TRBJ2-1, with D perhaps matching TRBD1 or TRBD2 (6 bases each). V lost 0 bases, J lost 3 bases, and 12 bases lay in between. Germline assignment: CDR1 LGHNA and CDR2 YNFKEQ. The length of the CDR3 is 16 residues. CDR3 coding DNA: TGTGCCAGCAGCCAAGATCCGGGGGCTAGCTACAATGAGCAGTTCTTC. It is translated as CASSQDPGASYNEQFF.

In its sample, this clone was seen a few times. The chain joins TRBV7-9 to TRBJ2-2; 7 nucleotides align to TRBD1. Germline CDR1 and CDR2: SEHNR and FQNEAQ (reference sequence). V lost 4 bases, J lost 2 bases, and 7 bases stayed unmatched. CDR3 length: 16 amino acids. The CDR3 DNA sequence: TGTGCCAGCAGCTATGGGGACAGTTTAAACACCGGGGAGCTGTTTTTT. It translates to CASSYGDSLNTGELFF.

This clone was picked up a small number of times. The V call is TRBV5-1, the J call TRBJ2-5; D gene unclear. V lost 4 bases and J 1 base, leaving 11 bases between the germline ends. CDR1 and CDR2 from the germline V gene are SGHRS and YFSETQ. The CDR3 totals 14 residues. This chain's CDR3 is CASSDTRFQETQYF. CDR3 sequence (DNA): TGCGCCAGCAGCGATACAAGGTTCCAAGAGACCCAGTACTTC. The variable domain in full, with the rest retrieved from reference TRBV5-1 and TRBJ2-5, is KAGVTQTPRYLIKTRGQQVTLSCSPISGHRSVSWYQQTPGQGLQFLFEYFSETQRNKGNFPGRFSGRQFSNSRSEMNVSTLELGDSALYLCASSDTRFQETQYFGPGTRLLVL.

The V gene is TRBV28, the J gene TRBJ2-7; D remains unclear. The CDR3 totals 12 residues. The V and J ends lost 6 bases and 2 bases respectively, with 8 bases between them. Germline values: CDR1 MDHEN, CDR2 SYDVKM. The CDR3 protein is CASSVKAYEQYF. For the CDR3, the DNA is TGTGCCAGCAGCGTTAAGGCCTACGAGCAGTACTTC.

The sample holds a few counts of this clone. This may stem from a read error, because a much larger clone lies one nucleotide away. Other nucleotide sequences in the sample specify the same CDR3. As DNA, the CDR3 is TGTGCCAGCAGTTACGGGCGACAGGGGGGCAATGAGCAGTTCTTC. This encodes CASSYGRQGGNEQFF. The genes are TRBV2 and TRBJ2-1; 9 bases are shared with TRBD1. This CDR3 spans 15 amino acids. Germline V gene data show CDR1 as SNHLY and CDR2 as FYNNEI. V was clipped by 5 bases and J by 6 bases; unmatched bases: 8. Together with reference TRBV2 and TRBJ2-1, the CDR3 gives the full variable domain: EPEVTQTPSHQVTQMGQEVILRCVPISNHLYFYWYRQILGQKVEFLVSFYNNEISEKSEIFDDQFSVERPDGSNFTLKIRSTKLEDSAMYFCASSYGRQGGNEQFFGPGTRLTVL.

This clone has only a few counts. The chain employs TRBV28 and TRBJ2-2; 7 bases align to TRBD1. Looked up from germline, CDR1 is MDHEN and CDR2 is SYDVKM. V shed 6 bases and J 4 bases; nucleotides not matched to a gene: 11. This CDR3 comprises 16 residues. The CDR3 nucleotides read TGTGCCAGCAGACTACTCAGGGGGTCGGGCACCGGGGAGCTGTTTTTT. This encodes CASRLLRGSGTGELFF.

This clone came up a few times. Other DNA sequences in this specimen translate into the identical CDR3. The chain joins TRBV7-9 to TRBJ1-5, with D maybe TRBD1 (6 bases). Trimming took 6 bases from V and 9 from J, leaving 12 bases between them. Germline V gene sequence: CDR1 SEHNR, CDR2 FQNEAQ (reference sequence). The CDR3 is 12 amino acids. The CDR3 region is CASSRGEAPQHF. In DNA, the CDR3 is TGTGCCAGCAGTAGGGGGGAGGCGCCCCAGCATTTT. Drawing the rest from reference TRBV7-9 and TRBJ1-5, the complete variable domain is DTGVSQNPRHKITKRGQNVTFRCDPISEHNRLYWYRQTLGQGPEFLTYFQNEAQLEKSRLLSDRFSAERPKGSFSTLEIQRTEQGDSAMYLCASSRGEAPQHFGDGTRLSIL.

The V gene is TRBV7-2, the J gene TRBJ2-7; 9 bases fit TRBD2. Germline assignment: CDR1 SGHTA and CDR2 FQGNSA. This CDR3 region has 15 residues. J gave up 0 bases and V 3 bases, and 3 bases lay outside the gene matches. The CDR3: CASSFVSGSSYEQYF. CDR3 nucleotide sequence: TGTGCCAGCAGCTTCGTTAGCGGGAGCTCCTACGAGCAGTACTTC.

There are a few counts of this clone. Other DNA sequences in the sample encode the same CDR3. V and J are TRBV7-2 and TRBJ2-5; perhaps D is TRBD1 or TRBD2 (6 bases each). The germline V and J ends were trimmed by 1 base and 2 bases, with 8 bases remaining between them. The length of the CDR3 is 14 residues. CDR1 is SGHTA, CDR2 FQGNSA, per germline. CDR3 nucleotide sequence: TGTGCCAGCAGCTTAGGCGGGACACAAGAGACCCAGTACTTC. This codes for CASSLGGTQETQYF.

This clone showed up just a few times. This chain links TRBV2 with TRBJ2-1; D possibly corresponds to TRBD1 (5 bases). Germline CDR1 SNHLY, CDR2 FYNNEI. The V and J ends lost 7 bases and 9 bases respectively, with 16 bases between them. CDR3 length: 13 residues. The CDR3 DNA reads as TGTGCCAGCATACAGGAACCCCCCGGTGAGCAGTTCTTC. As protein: CASIQEPPGEQFF.

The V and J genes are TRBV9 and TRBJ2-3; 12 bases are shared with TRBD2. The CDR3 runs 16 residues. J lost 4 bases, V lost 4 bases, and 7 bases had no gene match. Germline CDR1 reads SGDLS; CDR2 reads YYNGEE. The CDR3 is CASSYGTSGLADTQYF. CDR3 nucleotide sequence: TGTGCCAGCAGCTATGGGACTAGCGGGTTGGCAGATACGCAGTATTTT.

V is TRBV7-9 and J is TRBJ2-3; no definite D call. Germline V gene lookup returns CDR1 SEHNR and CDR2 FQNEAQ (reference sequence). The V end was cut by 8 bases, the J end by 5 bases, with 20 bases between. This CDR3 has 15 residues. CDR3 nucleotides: TGTGCCAGCGGAGACCCGTCCCCAGACCAAGATACGCAGTATTTT. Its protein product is CASGDPSPDQDTQYF.

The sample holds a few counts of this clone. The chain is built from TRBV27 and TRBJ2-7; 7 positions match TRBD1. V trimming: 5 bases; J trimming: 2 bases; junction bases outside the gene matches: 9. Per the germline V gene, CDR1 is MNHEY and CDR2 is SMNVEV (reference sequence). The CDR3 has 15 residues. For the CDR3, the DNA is TGTGCCAGCAGTCACCGGGACAGAGGCCCCTACGAGCAGTACTTC. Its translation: CASSHRDRGPYEQYF.

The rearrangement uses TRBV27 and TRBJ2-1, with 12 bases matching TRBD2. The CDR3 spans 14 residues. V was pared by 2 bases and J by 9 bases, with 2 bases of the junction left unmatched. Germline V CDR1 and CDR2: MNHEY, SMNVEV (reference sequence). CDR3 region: CASSLTGLAGEQFF. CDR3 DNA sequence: TGTGCCAGCAGTTTAACGGGACTAGCGGGTGAGCAGTTCTTC.

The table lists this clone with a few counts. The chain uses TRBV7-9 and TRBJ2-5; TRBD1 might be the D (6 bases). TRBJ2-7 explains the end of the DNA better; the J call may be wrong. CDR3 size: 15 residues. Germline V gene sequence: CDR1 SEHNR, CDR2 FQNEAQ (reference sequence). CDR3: CASSLGQQSSYEQYF. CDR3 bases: TGTGCCAGCAGCCTCGGACAGCAGAGCTCCTACGAGCAGTACTTC.